Below, 7 T cell receptor beta chains from the same sample are listed, as sequenced in a study of response to subunit inactivated influenza vaccine. TCRdb called the RT-PCR reads again in MiXCR, with one record for every CDR3 protein. Of 650,000 to 800,000 distinct CDR3 sequences listed, around a sixth are singletons. This specimen was PBMCs from blood, taken roughly 5 days after vaccination. These receptors originate from a man aged 50-59 years who received an inactivated influenza vaccine.

This chain uses TRBV12-3 or TRBV12-4 with TRBJ2-3; 7 bases align to TRBD1. CDR3 length equals 14 residues. Trimming cost V 5 bases and J 1 base; bases outside gene matches: 3. CDR3 residues: CASSDRDRTDTQYF. The CDR3 nucleotides are TGTGCCAGCAGTGACAGGGACCGCACAGATACGCAGTATTTT.

The chain has TRBV6-2 or TRBV6-3 and TRBJ2-1; D tentatively fits TRBD1 or TRBD2 (5 bases each). CDR3 length equals 12 residues. Germline CDR1 MNHEY, CDR2 SVGEGT. The germline V and J ends were trimmed by 1 base and 9 bases, with 7 bases remaining between them. The CDR3 DNA reads TGTGCCAGCAGTTACTGGGGGACTGAGCAGTTCTTC. Translating it yields CASSYWGTEQFF.

This clonotype came up a few times. The chain couples TRBV12-3 or TRBV12-4 to TRBJ1-6; the D is unclear. This CDR3 spans 12 amino acids. V was clipped by 6 bases and J by 6 bases, with 6 bases between them. The CDR3 DNA follows: TGTGCCAGCAGCTACACTAATTCACCCCTCCACTTT. Its protein is CASSYTNSPLHF.

The chain's CDR3 is CASSQNMNTEAFF. CDR3 coding DNA: TGTGCCAGCAGCCAAAACATGAACACTGAAGCTTTCTTT. V is TRBV7-9 and J is TRBJ1-1, with D uncertain. V lost 5 bases to trimming and J lost 0 bases, with 7 bases between them. The CDR3 spans 13 residues. Germline V gene data show CDR1 as SEHNR and CDR2 as FQNEAQ (reference sequence).

The V gene is TRBV20-1, the J gene TRBJ2-7; D possibly uses TRBD1 or TRBD2 (6 bases each). The CDR3 loop spans 13 amino acids. The germline gives CDR1 DFQATT, CDR2 SNEGSKA (reference sequence). V was pared by 6 bases and J by 5 bases, with 17 bases between. CDR3 residues: CSAVSGAEDEQYF. DNA for the CDR3: TGCAGTGCCGTCTCGGGGGCGGAGGACGAGCAGTACTTC.

The genes are TRBV4-1 and TRBJ1-5; the match to TRBD1 covers 8 bases. Germline V lookup: CDR1 MGHRA, CDR2 YSYEKL. V lost 4 bases to trimming and J lost 5 bases; unmatched junction nucleotides: 7. The CDR3 runs 15 residues. The CDR3 nucleotides read TGCGCCAGCAGCCCGACAGGGGTTCCTTATCAGCCCCAGCATTTT. Translation gives CASSPTGVPYQPQHF.

V is TRBV18 and J is TRBJ1-5; D call uncertain. The germline CDR1 and CDR2 sequences are KGHSH and LQKENI. CDR3 length: 12 residues. Trimming took off 3 bases at V and 4 bases at J, with 4 bases between the two ends. In DNA, the CDR3 is TGTGCCAGCTCACCTACAAATCAGCCCCAGCATTTT. It translates to CASSPTNQPQHF. The full variable domain, rest sourced from reference TRBV18 and TRBJ1-5, is NAGVMQNPRHLVRRRGQEARLRCSPMKGHSHVYWYRQLPEEGLKFMVYLQKENIIDESGMPKERFSAEFPKEGPSILRIQQVVRGDSAAYFCASSPTNQPQHFGDGTRLSIL.